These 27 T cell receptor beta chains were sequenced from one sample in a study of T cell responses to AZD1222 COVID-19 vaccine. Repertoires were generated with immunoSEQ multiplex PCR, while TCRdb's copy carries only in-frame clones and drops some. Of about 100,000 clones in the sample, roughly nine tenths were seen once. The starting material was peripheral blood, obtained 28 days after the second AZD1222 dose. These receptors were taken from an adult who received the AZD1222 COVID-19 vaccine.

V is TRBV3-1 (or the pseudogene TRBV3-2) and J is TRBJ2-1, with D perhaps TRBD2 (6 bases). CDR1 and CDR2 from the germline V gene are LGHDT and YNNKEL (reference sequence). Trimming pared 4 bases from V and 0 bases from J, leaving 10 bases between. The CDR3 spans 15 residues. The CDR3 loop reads CASSRGLSSYNEQFF. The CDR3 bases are TGTGCCAGCAGCCGGGGACTTAGCTCCTACAATGAGCAGTTCTTC.

For the CDR3, the DNA is TGTGCCAGCCGGACGGAGTACAATGAGCAGTTCTTC. Translation gives CASRTEYNEQFF. V gene TRBV6-4 combines with J gene TRBJ2-1; D remains unclear. The CDR3 is 12 amino acids. The V gene lost 8 bases and the J gene lost 4 bases, with 9 bases spanning the gap. Germline V gives CDR1 MRHNA, CDR2 SNTAGT.

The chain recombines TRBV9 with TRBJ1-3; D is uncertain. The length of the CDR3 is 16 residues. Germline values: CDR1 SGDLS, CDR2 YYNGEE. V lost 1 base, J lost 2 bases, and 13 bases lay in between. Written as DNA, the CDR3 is TGTGCCAGCAGCGTAAACCGAGACAATCCTGGAAACACCATATATTTT. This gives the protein CASSVNRDNPGNTIYF. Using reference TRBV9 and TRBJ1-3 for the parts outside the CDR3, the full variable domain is DSGVTQTPKHLITATGQRVTLRCSPRSGDLSVYWYQQSLDQGLQFLIQYYNGEERAKGNILERFSAQQFPDLHSELNLSSLELGDSALYFCASSVNRDNPGNTIYFGEGSWLTVV.

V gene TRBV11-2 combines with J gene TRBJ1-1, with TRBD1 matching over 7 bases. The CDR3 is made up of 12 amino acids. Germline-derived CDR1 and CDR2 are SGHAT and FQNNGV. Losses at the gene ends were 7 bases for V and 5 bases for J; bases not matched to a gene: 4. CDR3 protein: CASKSGGTEAFF. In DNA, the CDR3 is TGTGCCAGCAAGTCAGGGGGGACTGAAGCTTTCTTT. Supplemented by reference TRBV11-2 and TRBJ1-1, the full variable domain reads EAGVAQSPRYKIIEKRQSVAFWCNPISGHATLYWYQQILGQGPKLLIQFQNNGVVDDSQLPKDRFSAERLKGVDSTLKIQPAKLEDSAVYLCASKSGGTEAFFGQGTRLTVV.

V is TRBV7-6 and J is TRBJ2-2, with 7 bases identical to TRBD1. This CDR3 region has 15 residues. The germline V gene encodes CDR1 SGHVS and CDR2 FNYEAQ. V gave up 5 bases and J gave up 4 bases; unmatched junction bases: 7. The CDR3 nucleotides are TGTGCCAGCAGCCGTGACAGGGCGGGCACCGGGGAGCTGTTTTTT. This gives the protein CASSRDRAGTGELFF. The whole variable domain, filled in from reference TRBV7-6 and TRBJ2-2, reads GAGVSQSPRYKVTKRGQDVALRCDPISGHVSLYWYRQALGQGPEFLTYFNYEAQQDKSGLPNDRFSAERPEGSISTLTIQRTEQRDSAMYRCASSRDRAGTGELFFGEGSRLTVL.

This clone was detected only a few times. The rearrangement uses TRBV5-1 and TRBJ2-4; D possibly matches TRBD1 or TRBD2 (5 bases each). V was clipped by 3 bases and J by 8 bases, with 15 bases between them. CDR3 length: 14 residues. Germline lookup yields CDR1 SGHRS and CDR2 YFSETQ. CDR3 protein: CASSSGTLGDIQYF. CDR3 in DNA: TGCGCCAGCAGCTCCGGGACCCTAGGGGACATTCAGTACTTC. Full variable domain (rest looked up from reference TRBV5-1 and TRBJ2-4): KAGVTQTPRYLIKTRGQQVTLSCSPISGHRSVSWYQQTPGQGLQFLFEYFSETQRNKGNFPGRFSGRQFSNSRSEMNVSTLELGDSALYLCASSSGTLGDIQYFGAGTRLSVL.

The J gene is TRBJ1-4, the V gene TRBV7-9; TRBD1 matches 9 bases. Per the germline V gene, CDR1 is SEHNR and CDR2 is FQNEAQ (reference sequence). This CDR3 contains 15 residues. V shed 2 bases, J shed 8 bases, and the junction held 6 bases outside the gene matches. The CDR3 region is CASSLSGQGTEKLFF. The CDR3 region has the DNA TGTGCCAGCAGCTTATCGGGACAGGGAACCGAAAAACTGTTTTTT.

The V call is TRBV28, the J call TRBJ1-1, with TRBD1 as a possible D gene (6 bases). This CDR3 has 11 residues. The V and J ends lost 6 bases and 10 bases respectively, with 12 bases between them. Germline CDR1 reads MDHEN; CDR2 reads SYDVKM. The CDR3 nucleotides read TGTGCCAGCAGCCTGGGGGGGGCAGCTTTCTTT. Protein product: CASSLGGAAFF.

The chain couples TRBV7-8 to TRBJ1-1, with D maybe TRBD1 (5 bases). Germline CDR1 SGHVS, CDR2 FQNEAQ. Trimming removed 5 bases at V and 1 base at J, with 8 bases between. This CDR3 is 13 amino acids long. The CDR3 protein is CASSPTGNTEAFF. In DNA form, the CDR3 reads TGTGCCAGCAGCCCAACAGGGAACACTGAAGCTTTCTTT.

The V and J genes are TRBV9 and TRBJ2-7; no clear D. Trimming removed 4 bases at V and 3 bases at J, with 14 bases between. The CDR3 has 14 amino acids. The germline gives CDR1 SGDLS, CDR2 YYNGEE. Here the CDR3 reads CASSPSGVGYEQYF. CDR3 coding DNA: TGTGCCAGCAGCCCTTCTGGGGTGGGCTACGAGCAGTACTTC.

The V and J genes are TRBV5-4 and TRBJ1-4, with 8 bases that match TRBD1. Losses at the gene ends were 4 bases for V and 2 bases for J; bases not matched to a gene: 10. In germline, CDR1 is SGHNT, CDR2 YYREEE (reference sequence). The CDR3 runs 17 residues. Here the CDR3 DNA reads TGTGCCAGCAGCGGCGGACAGGGTGGCCTCACTAATGAAAAACTGTTTTTT. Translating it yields CASSGGQGGLTNEKLFF.

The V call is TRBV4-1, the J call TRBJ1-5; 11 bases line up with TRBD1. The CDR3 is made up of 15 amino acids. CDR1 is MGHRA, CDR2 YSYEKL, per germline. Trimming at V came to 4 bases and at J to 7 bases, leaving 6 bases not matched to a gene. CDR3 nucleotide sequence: TGCGCCAGCAGCCCTACGGGACAGGGGGTCCAGCCCCAGCATTTT. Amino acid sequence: CASSPTGQGVQPQHF.

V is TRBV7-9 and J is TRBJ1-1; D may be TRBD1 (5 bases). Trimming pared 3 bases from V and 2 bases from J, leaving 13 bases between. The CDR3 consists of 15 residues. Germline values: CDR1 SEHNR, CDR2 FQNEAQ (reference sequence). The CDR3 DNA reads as TGTGCCAGCAGCTTGGGGACTCCTCGCAACACTGAAGCTTTCTTT. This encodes CASSLGTPRNTEAFF.

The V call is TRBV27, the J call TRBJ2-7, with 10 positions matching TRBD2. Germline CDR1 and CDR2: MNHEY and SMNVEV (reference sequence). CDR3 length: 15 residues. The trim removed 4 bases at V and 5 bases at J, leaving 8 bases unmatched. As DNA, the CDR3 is TGTGCCAGCAGTTCAGCGGGAGGGAGGGGCCACGAGCAGTACTTC. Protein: CASSSAGGRGHEQYF.

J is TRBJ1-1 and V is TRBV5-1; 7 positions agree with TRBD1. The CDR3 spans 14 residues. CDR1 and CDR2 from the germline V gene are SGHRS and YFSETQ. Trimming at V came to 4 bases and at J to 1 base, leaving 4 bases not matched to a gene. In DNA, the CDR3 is TGCGCCAGCAGCACCGGGACAGCGAACACTGAAGCTTTCTTT. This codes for CASSTGTANTEAFF.

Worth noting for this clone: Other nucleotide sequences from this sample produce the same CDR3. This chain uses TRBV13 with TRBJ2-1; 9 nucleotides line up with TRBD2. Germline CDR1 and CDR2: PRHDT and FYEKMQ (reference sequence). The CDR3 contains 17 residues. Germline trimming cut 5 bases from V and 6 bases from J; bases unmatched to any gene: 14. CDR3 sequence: CASSRGTSGLTGNEQFF. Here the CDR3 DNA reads TGTGCCAGCAGCCGCGGAACTAGCGGGCTAACGGGCAATGAGCAGTTCTTC.

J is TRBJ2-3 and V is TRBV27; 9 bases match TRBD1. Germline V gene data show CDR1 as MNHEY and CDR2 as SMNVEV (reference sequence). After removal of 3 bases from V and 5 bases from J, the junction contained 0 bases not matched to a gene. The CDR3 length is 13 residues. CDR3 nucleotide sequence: TGTGCCAGCAGTTTGGACAGGGGAGATACGCAGTATTTT. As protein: CASSLDRGDTQYF.

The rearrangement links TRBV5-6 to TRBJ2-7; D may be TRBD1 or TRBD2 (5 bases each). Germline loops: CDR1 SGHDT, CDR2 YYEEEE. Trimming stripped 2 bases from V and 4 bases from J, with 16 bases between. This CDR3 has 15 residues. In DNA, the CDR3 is TGTGCCAGCAGCTTTCGGGACGCAGGGTATTACGAGCAGTACTTC. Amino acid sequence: CASSFRDAGYYEQYF.

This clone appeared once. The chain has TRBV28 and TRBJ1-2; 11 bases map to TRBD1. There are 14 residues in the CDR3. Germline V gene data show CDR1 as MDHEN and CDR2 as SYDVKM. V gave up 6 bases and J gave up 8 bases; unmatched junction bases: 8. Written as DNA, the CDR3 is TGTGCCAGCAGGACAGGGGACAGGGGGATCGGCTACACCTTC. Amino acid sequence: CASRTGDRGIGYTF.

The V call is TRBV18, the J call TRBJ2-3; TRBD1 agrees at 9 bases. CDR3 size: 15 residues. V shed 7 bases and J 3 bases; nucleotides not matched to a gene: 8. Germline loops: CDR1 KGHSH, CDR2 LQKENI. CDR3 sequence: CASCTLGQGTDTQYF. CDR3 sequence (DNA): TGTGCCAGCTGCACCCTTGGACAGGGGACAGATACGCAGTATTTT.

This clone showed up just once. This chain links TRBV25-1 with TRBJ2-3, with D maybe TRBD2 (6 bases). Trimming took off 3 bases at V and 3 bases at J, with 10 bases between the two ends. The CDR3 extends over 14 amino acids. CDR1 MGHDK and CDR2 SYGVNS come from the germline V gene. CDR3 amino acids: CASSESGTTDTQYF. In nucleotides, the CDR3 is TGTGCCAGCAGTGAGTCCGGGACTACAGATACGCAGTATTTT.

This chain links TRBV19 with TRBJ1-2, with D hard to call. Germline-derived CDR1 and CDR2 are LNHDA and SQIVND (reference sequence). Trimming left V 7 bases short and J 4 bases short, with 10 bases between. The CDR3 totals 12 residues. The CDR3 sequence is CASKREGYGYTF. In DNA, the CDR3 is TGTGCCAGTAAAAGGGAGGGCTATGGCTACACCTTC. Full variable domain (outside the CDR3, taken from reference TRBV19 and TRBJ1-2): DGGITQSPKYLFRKEGQNVTLSCEQNLNHDAMYWYRQDPGQGLRLIYYSQIVNDFQKGDIAEGYSVSREKKESFPLTVTSAQKNPTAFYLCASKREGYGYTFGSGTRLTVV.

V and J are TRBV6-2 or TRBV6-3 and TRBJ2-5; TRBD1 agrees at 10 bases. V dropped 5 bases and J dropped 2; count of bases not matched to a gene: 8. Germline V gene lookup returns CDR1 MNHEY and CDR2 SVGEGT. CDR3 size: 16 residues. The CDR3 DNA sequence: TGTGCCAGCAGTCAATGGACAGGGGGTTGGCAAGAGACCCAGTACTTC. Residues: CASSQWTGGWQETQYF.

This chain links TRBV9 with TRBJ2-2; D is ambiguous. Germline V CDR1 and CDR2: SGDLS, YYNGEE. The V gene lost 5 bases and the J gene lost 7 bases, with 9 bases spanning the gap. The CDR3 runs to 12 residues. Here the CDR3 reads CASSALVGELFF. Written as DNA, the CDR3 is TGTGCCAGCAGTGCCCTGGTCGGGGAGCTGTTTTTT.

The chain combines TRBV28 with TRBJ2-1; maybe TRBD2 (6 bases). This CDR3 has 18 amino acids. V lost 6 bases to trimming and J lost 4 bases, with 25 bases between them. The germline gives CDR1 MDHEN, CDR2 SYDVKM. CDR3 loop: CASSQSRVGGLLYNEQFF. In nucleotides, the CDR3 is TGTGCCAGCAGCCAATCGAGGGTGGGAGGACTCCTATACAATGAGCAGTTCTTC.

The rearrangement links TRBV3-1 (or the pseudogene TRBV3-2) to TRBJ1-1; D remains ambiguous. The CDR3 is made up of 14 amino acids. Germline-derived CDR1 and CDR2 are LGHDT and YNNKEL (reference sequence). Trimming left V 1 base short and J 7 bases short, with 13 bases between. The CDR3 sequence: CASSQGQGLVEAFF. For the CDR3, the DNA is TGTGCCAGCAGCCAAGGCCAAGGGTTGGTTGAAGCTTTCTTT.

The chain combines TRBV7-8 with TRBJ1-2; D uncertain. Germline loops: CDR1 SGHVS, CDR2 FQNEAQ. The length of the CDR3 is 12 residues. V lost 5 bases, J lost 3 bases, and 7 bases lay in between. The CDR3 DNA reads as TGTGCCAGCAGCCGGACGGACTATGGCTACACCTTC. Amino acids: CASSRTDYGYTF. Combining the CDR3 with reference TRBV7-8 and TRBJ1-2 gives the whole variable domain GAGVSQSPRYKVAKRGQDVALRCDPISGHVSLFWYQQALGQGPEFLTYFQNEAQLDKSGLPSDRFFAERPEGSVSTLKIQRTQQEDSAVYLCASSRTDYGYTFGSGTRLTVV.